The 27 T cell receptor beta chains reported below all come from one sample, sequenced in a study of shared clonotypes between healthy human individuals. Naive CD8 cells were CD45RO-negative, positively selected for CCR7, excluding terminally differentiated effector memory CD45RA+ cells. TCRdb keeps only in-frame clones here, not all; method: immunoSEQ multiplex PCR. The data contain about 610,000 clones, about 96% of them singletons. The sample comprised naive CD8+ T cells sorted from blood. Receptors were obtained from a woman aged 25-40 years in good health.

The chain joins TRBV19 to TRBJ2-2; TRBD2 matches at 9 bases. Trimming removed 6 bases from V and 7 bases from J; junction bases left unmatched: 9. Per the germline V gene, CDR1 is LNHDA and CDR2 is SQIVND (reference sequence). This CDR3 has 15 amino acids. CDR3 sequence: CASRPVAGVDGELFF. In DNA, the CDR3 is TGTGCCAGTAGACCCGTAGCGGGAGTGGACGGGGAGCTGTTTTTT. Supplemented by reference TRBV19 and TRBJ2-2, the full variable domain reads DGGITQSPKYLFRKEGQNVTLSCEQNLNHDAMYWYRQDPGQGLRLIYYSQIVNDFQKGDIAEGYSVSREKKESFPLTVTSAQKNPTAFYLCASRPVAGVDGELFFGEGSRLTVL.

The chain recombines TRBV30 with TRBJ1-2; a possible D gene is TRBD1 (6 bases). The germline CDR1 and CDR2 sequences are GTSNPN and SVGIG (reference sequence). CDR3 length: 13 amino acids. Trimming cost V 0 bases and J 4 bases, with 9 bases left between them. DNA for the CDR3: TGTGCCTGGAGTGTTGCGGACAGCTATGGCTACACCTTC. Translation: CAWSVADSYGYTF.

The V gene is TRBV13, the J gene TRBJ2-3; TRBD1 is a possible D gene (6 bases). The CDR3 sequence is 13 residues long. Germline CDR1 is PRHDT and CDR2 is FYEKMQ (reference sequence). V lost 4 bases and J 6 bases, leaving 11 bases between the germline ends. The chain's CDR3 is CASSSVQGDTQYF. The CDR3 DNA reads TGTGCCAGCAGCTCCGTACAGGGCGATACGCAGTATTTT.

The gene calls are TRBV4-1 and TRBJ2-3; D may be TRBD2 (5 bases). V was clipped by 3 bases and J by 1 base, with 11 bases between them. The CDR3 is made up of 15 amino acids. From germline, CDR1 is MGHRA and CDR2 YSYEKL. Here the CDR3 DNA reads TGCGCCAGCAGCCACCGGACTCACCGCACAGATACGCAGTATTTT. Its translation is CASSHRTHRTDTQYF.

The CDR3 sequence: CASLGGNGYEQYF. CDR3 DNA: TGTGCCAGCTTAGGGGGAAATGGCTACGAGCAGTACTTC. This chain uses TRBV28 with TRBJ2-5; a weak D match, TRBD1 (6 bases). The end of the DNA aligns better with TRBJ2-7, so the J call may be wrong. Germline V gene sequence: CDR1 MDHEN, CDR2 SYDVKM. There are 13 residues in the CDR3.

This chain joins TRBV27 and TRBJ1-1; 8 bases are a match to TRBD1. The CDR3 sequence is 14 residues long. CDR1 is MNHEY, CDR2 SMNVEV, per germline (reference sequence). After removal of 7 bases from V and 5 bases from J, the junction contained 9 bases not matched to a gene. CDR3 sequence: CASNLSGGATEAFF. In DNA form, the CDR3 reads TGTGCCAGCAACCTATCAGGGGGCGCGACTGAAGCTTTCTTT.

This clone was counted once. The chain couples TRBV7-6 to TRBJ2-7, with 9 bases that match TRBD2. Germline CDR1 SGHVS, CDR2 FNYEAQ. This CDR3 spans 16 amino acids. V shed 1 base, J shed 4 bases, and the junction held 8 bases outside the gene matches. In DNA form, the CDR3 reads TGTGCCAGCAGCTTAGAGGGCGGGAGGGTCCCTTACGAGCAGTACTTC. Translation gives CASSLEGGRVPYEQYF.

This chain joins TRBV6-6 and TRBJ2-7; D is perhaps TRBD2 (5 bases). Trimming took off 11 bases at V and 2 bases at J, with 13 bases between the two ends. The germline V gene encodes CDR1 MNHNY and CDR2 SVGAGI (reference sequence). The CDR3 loop spans 12 amino acids. CDR3 loop: CASAGPTYEQYF. CDR3 in DNA: TGTGCCTCGGCGGGCCCAACCTACGAGCAGTACTTC.

CDR3 residues: CASSLSSIQPQHF. CDR3 nucleotide sequence: TGTGCCAGCAGTCTGAGTTCAATCCAGCCCCAGCATTTT. The chain uses TRBV28 and TRBJ1-5; no reliable D call. Germline V lookup: CDR1 MDHEN, CDR2 SYDVKM. Trimming stripped 5 bases from V and 7 bases from J, with 12 bases between. The CDR3 runs to 13 residues.

The V call is TRBV28, the J call TRBJ2-3, with TRBD1 matching 8 bases. V lost 4 bases, J lost 2 bases, and 17 bases stayed unmatched. This CDR3 spans 19 amino acids. Germline V gene sequence: CDR1 MDHEN, CDR2 SYDVKM. The CDR3 DNA reads as TGTGCCAGCAGTTGGGGGACAGGATTCGACCTGGGGACCACAGATACGCAGTATTTT. This encodes CASSWGTGFDLGTTDTQYF.

The chain is built from TRBV30 and TRBJ1-5, with D possibly being TRBD1 (5 bases). The germline V gene encodes CDR1 GTSNPN and CDR2 SVGIG (reference sequence). V lost 1 base and J 0 bases, leaving 7 bases between the germline ends. CDR3 length: 14 amino acids. The CDR3 reads CAWSAGISNQPQHF. Here the CDR3 DNA reads TGTGCCTGGAGTGCAGGGATTAGCAATCAGCCCCAGCATTTT.

The V and J genes are TRBV7-7 and TRBJ2-1, with 12 bases that match TRBD2. Germline V gene sequence: CDR1 SSHAT, CDR2 FNYEAQ (reference sequence). The trim removed 5 bases at V and 7 bases at J, leaving 6 bases unmatched. The CDR3 is 15 amino acids. The CDR3 spells CASSNAGTSGNEQFF. For the CDR3, the DNA is TGTGCCAGCAGCAACGCCGGGACTAGCGGGAATGAGCAGTTCTTC.

V gene TRBV5-4 combines with J gene TRBJ2-1; D gene uncertain. This CDR3 contains 11 residues. CDR1 and CDR2 (germline): SGHNT, YYREEE (reference sequence). V was cut by 9 bases and J by 6 bases, with 10 bases left in between. The CDR3 DNA follows: TGTGCCACCTCGGACGTCAATGAGCAGTTCTTC. Translating gives CATSDVNEQFF.

The genes are TRBV6-5 and TRBJ2-7, with unresolved D. Germline-derived CDR1 and CDR2 are MNHEY and SVGAGI. This CDR3 has 13 amino acids. Trimming took off 2 bases at V and 6 bases at J, with 11 bases between the two ends. CDR3 protein: CASSYGRSTEQYF. The CDR3 DNA sequence: TGTGCCAGCAGTTACGGGCGAAGTACCGAGCAGTACTTC.

The chain couples TRBV5-6 to TRBJ1-1; no firm D call. The V end lost 2 bases, the J end lost 5 bases, and 4 bases lay between the germline ends. Germline V gene data show CDR1 as SGHDT and CDR2 as YYEEEE. CDR3 length: 11 amino acids. This CDR3 is CASSFATEAFF. The CDR3 nucleotides are TGTGCCAGCAGCTTTGCTACTGAAGCTTTCTTT.

The chain combines TRBV5-6 with TRBJ2-1; D is possibly TRBD2 (7 bases). The germline V and J ends were trimmed by 4 bases and 5 bases, with 16 bases remaining between them. The CDR3 is 15 residues long. Germline V gene lookup returns CDR1 SGHDT and CDR2 YYEEEE. The CDR3 nucleotides read TGTGCCAGCAGCGGGGGGGCGACGAGAAACAATGAGCAGTTCTTC. This encodes CASSGGATRNNEQFF.

The count of this clone is one. The chain employs TRBV5-4 and TRBJ2-1; 11 bases agree with TRBD2. The ends lost 1 base at V and 7 bases at J; junction bases unmatched: 7. This CDR3 spans 16 amino acids. CDR1 is SGHNT and CDR2 is YYREEE in the germline V gene (reference sequence). As DNA, the CDR3 is TGTGCCAGCAGCTTGTTACTAGCGGGAGCTGGTAATGAGCAGTTCTTC. It codes for CASSLLLAGAGNEQFF. The whole variable domain, remainder taken from reference TRBV5-4 and TRBJ2-1, is ETGVTQSPTHLIKTRGQQVTLRCSSQSGHNTVSWYQQALGQGPQFIFQYYREEENGRGNFPPRFSGLQFPNYSSELNVNALELDDSALYLCASSLLLAGAGNEQFFGPGTRLTVL.

This sequence joins TRBV7-6 and TRBJ2-1, with D unresolved. Trimming left V 1 base short and J 1 base short, with 8 bases between. CDR1 and CDR2 (germline): SGHVS, FNYEAQ. The CDR3 has 15 residues. CDR3 sequence: CASSLVDGSYNEQFF. In DNA form, the CDR3 reads TGTGCCAGCAGCTTAGTAGACGGATCCTACAATGAGCAGTTCTTC.

The genes are TRBV21-1 and TRBJ2-1; the DNA was not used to check the table's D call, TRBD2. TRBV21-1 is shown as a pseudogene. This CDR3 is 14 amino acids long. CDR3 bases: TGTGCCAGCAGGGGACTAGCGGGAGACAATGAGCAGTTCTTC. Translating gives CASRGLAGDNEQFF.

With regard to this clone: This sample also contains other DNA sequences that code for the same CDR3. The chain links TRBV28 to TRBJ2-3; possible D gene TRBD2, 5 bases. The CDR3 extends over 15 amino acids. Germline-derived CDR1 and CDR2 are MDHEN and SYDVKM. Trimming took off 3 bases at V and 4 bases at J, with 14 bases between the two ends. In DNA form, the CDR3 reads TGTGCCAGCAGTTTGGGAGCCGGAGGATCAGATACGCAGTATTTT. Protein product: CASSLGAGGSDTQYF. The whole variable domain, remainder taken from reference TRBV28 and TRBJ2-3, is DVKVTQSSRYLVKRTGEKVFLECVQDMDHENMFWYRQDPGLGLRLIYFSYDVKMKEKGDIPEGYSVSREKKERFSLILESASTNQTSMYLCASSLGAGGSDTQYFGPGTRLTVL.

The chain has TRBV19 and TRBJ2-1; the D gene is possibly TRBD2 (6 bases). V was cut by 3 bases and J by 5 bases, with 11 bases left in between. Germline V gene sequence: CDR1 LNHDA, CDR2 SQIVND (reference sequence). The CDR3 totals 14 residues. Here the CDR3 reads CASSISEGNNEQFF. CDR3 nucleotides: TGTGCCAGTAGTATCTCGGAGGGAAACAATGAGCAGTTCTTC.

The rearrangement joins TRBV7-8 to TRBJ1-4; D is undetermined. This CDR3 has 18 residues. Germline V gene data show CDR1 as SGHVS and CDR2 as FQNEAQ. Trimming shortened V by 5 bases and J by 0 bases, and 19 bases separated the two germline ends. In DNA, the CDR3 is TGTGCCAGCAGCATTAGTATAGGCAGGCCAGCAACTAATGAAAAACTGTTTTTT. As protein: CASSISIGRPATNEKLFF.

The chain employs TRBV5-4 and TRBJ2-7, with D unclear. Germline CDR1 is SGHNT and CDR2 is YYREEE (reference sequence). CDR3 length: 13 residues. Trimming took off 0 bases at V and 3 bases at J, with 7 bases between the two ends. CDR3 in amino acids: CASSLGRSYEQYF. As DNA, the CDR3 is TGTGCCAGCAGCTTGGGACGGAGCTACGAGCAGTACTTC.

This CDR3 reads CASSSRDSYEEYF. DNA for the CDR3: TGTGCCAGCAGTTCCCGGGATTCATATGAGGAGTACTTC. This chain joins TRBV27 and TRBJ2-7, with a possible D match to TRBD2 (5 bases). This CDR3 is built from 13 residues. V was pared by 4 bases and J by 11 bases, with 18 bases between. The germline V gene encodes CDR1 MNHEY and CDR2 SMNVEV (reference sequence).

The rearrangement links TRBV5-8 to TRBJ2-2; D is unresolved. V lost 7 bases and J 6 bases, leaving 10 bases between the germline ends. The germline V gene has CDR1 SGHTS and CDR2 YDEGEE. This CDR3 is built from 12 residues. CDR3 amino acids: CASWVVPGELFF. In DNA form, the CDR3 reads TGTGCCAGCTGGGTAGTCCCCGGGGAGCTGTTTTTT.

This clone showed up many times. The chain couples TRBV6-1 to TRBJ2-2, with D possibly TRBD1 on 6 matching bases. This CDR3 comprises 17 residues. CDR1 MNHNS and CDR2 SASEGT come from the germline V gene. Trimming removed 4 bases from V and 1 base from J, with 16 bases in between. The CDR3 DNA reads TGTGCCAGCAGTGTCCCAGGACAGACCCTGAACACCGGGGAGCTGTTTTTT. This translates into CASSVPGQTLNTGELFF.

The rearrangement uses TRBV29-1 and TRBJ1-4; D gene uncertain. The V gene's germline CDR1 is SQVTM and CDR2 ANQGSEA. The germline V and J ends were trimmed by 6 bases and 5 bases, with 13 bases remaining between them. The CDR3 loop spans 13 amino acids. CDR3 amino acids: CSVRHGINEKLFF. DNA for the CDR3: TGCAGCGTGCGACACGGGATCAATGAAAAACTGTTTTTT.